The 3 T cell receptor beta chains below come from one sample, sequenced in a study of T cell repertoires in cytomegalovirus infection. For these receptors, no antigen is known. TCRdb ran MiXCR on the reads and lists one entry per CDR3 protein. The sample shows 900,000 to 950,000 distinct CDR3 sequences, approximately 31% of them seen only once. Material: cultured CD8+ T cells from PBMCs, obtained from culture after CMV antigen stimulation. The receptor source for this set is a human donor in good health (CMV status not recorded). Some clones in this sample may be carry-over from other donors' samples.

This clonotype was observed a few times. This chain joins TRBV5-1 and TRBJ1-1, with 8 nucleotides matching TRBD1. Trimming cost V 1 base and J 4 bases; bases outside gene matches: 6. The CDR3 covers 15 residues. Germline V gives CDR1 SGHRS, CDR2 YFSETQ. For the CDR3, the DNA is TGCGCCAGCAGCTTGAGGAGGCAGGGGGCCACTGAAGCTTTCTTT. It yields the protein CASSLRRQGATEAFF.

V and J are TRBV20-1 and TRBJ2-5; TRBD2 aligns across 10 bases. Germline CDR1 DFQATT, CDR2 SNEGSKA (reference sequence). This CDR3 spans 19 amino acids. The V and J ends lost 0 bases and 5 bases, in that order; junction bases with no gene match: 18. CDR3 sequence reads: CSARDRSKRGGLFWETQYF. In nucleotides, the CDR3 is TGCAGTGCTAGAGATCGATCAAAGCGGGGGGGCCTTTTTTGGGAGACCCAGTACTTC.

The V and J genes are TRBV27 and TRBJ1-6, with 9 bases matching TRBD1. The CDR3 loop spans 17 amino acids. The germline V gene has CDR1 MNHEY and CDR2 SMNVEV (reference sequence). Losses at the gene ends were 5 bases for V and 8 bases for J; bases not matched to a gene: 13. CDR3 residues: CASSPPRTGAVDSPLHF. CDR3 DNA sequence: TGTGCCAGCAGTCCCCCCCGGACAGGGGCAGTTGATTCACCCCTCCACTTT.